This T cell receptor beta chain was identified during a study of cytomegalovirus exposure and HLA in healthy donors. Regarding the study as a whole: Rare TCR sequences predominated, though certain public TCRs were found in many donors. The finding came from a later analysis; first-cohort TCR clusters tended to co-occur in the 95 to 150 validation repertoires.

Sequenced by immunoSEQ multiplex PCR; TCRdb stores in-frame clones only, minus some. The data show around 95,000 clones, 85% seen once. The CDR3 length is 16 residues. CDR1 SQVTM and CDR2 ANQGSEA come from the germline V gene. V shed 3 bases and J 2 bases; nucleotides not matched to a gene: 11. Concerning this clone itself: As yet, its antigen is unknown.

This clonotype was sampled from a man between 18 and 35 years old in good health and CMV-seropositive. V and J are TRBV29-1 and TRBJ2-7, with 9 bases identical to TRBD2. The sample comprised PBMCs. The CDR3, as DNA: TGCAGCGTTGAGGGGGAGGTTGGCGGGAGGGCCTACGAGCAGTACTTC. It encodes CSVEGEVGGRAYEQYF.